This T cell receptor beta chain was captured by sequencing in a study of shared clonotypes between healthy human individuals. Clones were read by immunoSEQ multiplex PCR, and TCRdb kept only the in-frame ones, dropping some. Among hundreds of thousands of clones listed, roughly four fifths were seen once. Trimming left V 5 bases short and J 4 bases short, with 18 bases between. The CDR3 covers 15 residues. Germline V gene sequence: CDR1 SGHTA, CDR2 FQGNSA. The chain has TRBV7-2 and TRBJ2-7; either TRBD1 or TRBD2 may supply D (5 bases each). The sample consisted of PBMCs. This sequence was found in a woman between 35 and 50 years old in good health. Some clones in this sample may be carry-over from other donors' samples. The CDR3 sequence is CASSSRGVGPYEQYF. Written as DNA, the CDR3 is TGTGCCAGCAGCAGTAGGGGCGTGGGACCTTACGAGCAGTACTTC.